One T cell receptor beta chain is described in this entry. Its specificity is not known. The J segment lost 0 bases and the V segment lost 5 bases, leaving 19 bases of the junction unmatched. The CDR3 is made up of 22 amino acids. Germline V gene lookup returns CDR1 SGHVS and CDR2 FQNEAQ. This sample is part of a study of blood T cells in healthy people across ages. Study results and caveats: Naive CD4+ cell counts and diversity both ran higher in long-lived than in aged donors.

Through a sample-barcoded 5' primer and a J-beta primer mix, a second PCR was run for roughly 7 to 11 cycles. TCRdb fed the 5' RACE reads into MiXCR, producing one record per CDR3 protein. This repertoire shows about 1 million distinct CDR3 sequences, around 27% found once; its top ten account for approximately 0.79%. The same sample was also studied in work on T cells of mothers and their children.

The TCR comes from a girl aged 2 to 10 in good health. This chain links TRBV7-8 with TRBJ2-5, with TRBD2 identical over 15 bases. The sequenced sample consisted of blood. CDR3 sequence: CASSQQREPGTSGRLYQETQYF. CDR3 sequence (DNA): TGTGCCAGCAGCCAACAAAGGGAACCCGGGACTAGCGGGAGGCTGTACCAAGAGACCCAGTACTTC.